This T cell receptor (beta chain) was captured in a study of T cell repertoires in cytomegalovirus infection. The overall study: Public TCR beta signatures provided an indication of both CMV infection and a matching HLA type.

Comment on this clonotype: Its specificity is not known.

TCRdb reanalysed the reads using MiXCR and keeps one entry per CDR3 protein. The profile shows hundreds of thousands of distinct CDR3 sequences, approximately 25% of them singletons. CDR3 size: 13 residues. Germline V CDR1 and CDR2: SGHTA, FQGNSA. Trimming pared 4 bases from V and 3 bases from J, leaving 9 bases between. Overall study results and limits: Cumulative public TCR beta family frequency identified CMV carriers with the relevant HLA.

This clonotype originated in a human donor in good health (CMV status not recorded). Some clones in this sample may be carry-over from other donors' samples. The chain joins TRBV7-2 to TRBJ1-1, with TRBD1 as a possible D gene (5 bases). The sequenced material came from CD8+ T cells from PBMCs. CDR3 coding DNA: TGTGCCAGCAGCTGGGACGGTGACACTGAAGCTTTCTTT. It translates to CASSWDGDTEAFF.